These 32 T cell receptor beta chains share one sample of origin, sequenced in a study of blood T cell repertoires in COVID-19. The method was immunoSEQ multiplex PCR; TCRdb's version includes in-frame clones alone and lacks a portion of them. The table has fewer than 350,000 clones, 80% to 90% seen once. Input material: PBMCs or T cells enriched from blood (not recorded which). These receptor sequences come from a woman aged 40 to 50 with acute COVID-19.

The chain has TRBV5-1 and TRBJ2-7; D is possibly TRBD2 (6 bases). This CDR3 region has 14 residues. Trimming pared 0 bases from V and 4 bases from J, leaving 11 bases between. CDR1 and CDR2 (germline): SGHRS, YFSETQ. The CDR3 loop reads CASSLVGEEYEQYF. CDR3 sequence (DNA): TGCGCCAGCAGCTTGGTTGGGGAGGAATACGAGCAGTACTTC.

The gene calls are TRBV7-3 and TRBJ2-1; the match to TRBD2 covers 12 bases. In germline, CDR1 is SGHTA, CDR2 FQGTGA. This CDR3 spans 16 amino acids. The J segment lost 9 bases and the V segment lost 0 bases, leaving 6 bases of the junction unmatched. CDR3 DNA sequence: TGTGCCAGCAGCTTAACGTTGACTAGCGGGAGCTTTGAGCAGTTCTTC. It specifies CASSLTLTSGSFEQFF.

This chain uses TRBV11-2 with TRBJ1-6; D call uncertain. The CDR3 has 14 residues. V was trimmed by 5 bases and J by 8 bases, leaving 13 bases between them. From germline, CDR1 is SGHAT and CDR2 FQNNGV. This CDR3 reads CASSPLPGDSPLHF. CDR3 coding DNA: TGTGCCAGCAGCCCCCTCCCAGGCGATTCACCCCTCCACTTT.

This sequence joins TRBV18 and TRBJ2-2; tentative D call: TRBD1 (6 bases). V was cut by 3 bases and J by 4 bases, with 12 bases left in between. Germline V lookup: CDR1 KGHSH, CDR2 LQKENI. This CDR3 has 15 residues. For the CDR3, the DNA is TGTGCCAGCTCACCCAGGGGATGGGGCACCGGGGAGCTGTTTTTT. This gives the protein CASSPRGWGTGELFF. Full variable domain (rest looked up from reference TRBV18 and TRBJ2-2): NAGVMQNPRHLVRRRGQEARLRCSPMKGHSHVYWYRQLPEEGLKFMVYLQKENIIDESGMPKERFSAEFPKEGPSILRIQQVVRGDSAAYFCASSPRGWGTGELFFGEGSRLTVL.

The chain combines TRBV2 with TRBJ2-5, with TRBD2 identical over 8 bases. The J segment lost 2 bases and the V segment lost 4 bases, leaving 6 bases of the junction unmatched. Germline V gives CDR1 SNHLY, CDR2 FYNNEI. There are 15 residues in the CDR3. This CDR3 reads CASSVYKRGQETQYF. CDR3 DNA sequence: TGTGCCAGCAGTGTTTACAAGCGGGGGCAAGAGACCCAGTACTTC.

CDR3 sequence reads: CASSLDSSMVGYTF. In DNA form, the CDR3 reads TGTGCCAGCAGCTTAGACAGTTCCATGGTAGGCTACACCTTC. The chain is built from TRBV7-9 and TRBJ1-2; D is uncertain. Germline V CDR1 and CDR2: SEHNR, FQNEAQ (reference sequence). Trimming cost V 1 base and J 8 bases, with 14 bases left between them. The CDR3 runs to 14 residues.

The genes are TRBV6-5 and TRBJ2-7; TRBD1 might be the D (5 bases). This CDR3 has 12 residues. CDR1 is MNHEY, CDR2 SVGAGI, per germline. Trimming took off 6 bases at V and 7 bases at J, with 13 bases between the two ends. For the CDR3, the DNA is TGTGCCAGCAGAAGGGGCGTGGGGGAGCAGTACTTC. Translated: CASRRGVGEQYF.

The chain employs TRBV7-2 and TRBJ2-7; TRBD1 might be the D (5 bases). Trimming shortened V by 5 bases and J by 2 bases, and 19 bases separated the two germline ends. This CDR3 is 16 amino acids long. CDR1 is SGHTA, CDR2 FQGNSA, per germline. The CDR3 DNA is TGTGCCAGCAGCCTTCCCGCCCTAAGCAGGGCCTACGAGCAGTACTTC. It codes for CASSLPALSRAYEQYF.

The chain links TRBV2 to TRBJ1-3; 11 bases align to TRBD1. The V gene's germline CDR1 is SNHLY and CDR2 FYNNEI. J lost 2 bases, V lost 7 bases, and 1 base had no gene match. CDR3 length: 14 residues. CDR3 residues: CASMGQGAGNTIYF. The CDR3 DNA follows: TGTGCCAGCATGGGACAGGGGGCTGGAAACACCATATATTTT.

The V gene is TRBV3-1 (or the pseudogene TRBV3-2), the J gene TRBJ2-3; 7 nucleotides line up with TRBD2. V was pared by 5 bases and J by 5 bases, with 7 bases of the junction left unmatched. The germline V gene has CDR1 LGHDT and CDR2 YNNKEL (reference sequence). The CDR3 totals 14 residues. CDR3 sequence reads: CASSKRLARDTQYF. The DNA for the CDR3 is TGTGCCAGCAGCAAGCGACTAGCCCGAGATACGCAGTATTTT.

This chain joins TRBV3-1 (or the pseudogene TRBV3-2) and TRBJ2-7, with TRBD1 matching 8 bases. The V and J ends lost 1 base and 3 bases, in that order; junction bases with no gene match: 11. Germline V lookup: CDR1 LGHDT, CDR2 YNNKEL (reference sequence). The CDR3 has 17 amino acids. The CDR3 here is CASSQGPLRGLVYEQYF. The CDR3 DNA is TGTGCCAGCAGCCAAGGTCCCCTCAGGGGGCTGGTCTACGAGCAGTACTTC.

CDR3 coding DNA: TGTGCCAGCAGCCTGGGACAGTATAAAGGTGGCTACACCTTC. This sequence encodes CASSLGQYKGGYTF. The chain employs TRBV5-4 and TRBJ1-2; 7 nucleotides match TRBD1. With V trimmed by 4 bases and J by 7 bases, 10 bases remained unmatched. CDR3 size: 14 residues. From germline, CDR1 is SGHNT and CDR2 YYREEE (reference sequence).

The chain is built from TRBV11-3 and TRBJ2-1, with unresolved D. This CDR3 contains 14 residues. The V gene's germline CDR1 is SGHNT and CDR2 YENEEA. The V end was cut by 4 bases, the J end by 4 bases, with 11 bases between. CDR3 DNA sequence: TGTGCCAGCAGCTCTTCGTCCTTGTACAATGAGCAGTTCTTC. It codes for CASSSSSLYNEQFF. The whole variable domain, filled in from reference TRBV11-3 and TRBJ2-1, reads EAGVVQSPRYKIIEKKQPVAFWCNPISGHNTLYWYLQNLGQGPELLIRYENEEAVDDSQLPKDRFSAERLKGVDSTLKIQPAELGDSAVYLCASSSSSLYNEQFFGPGTRLTVL.

This chain links TRBV7-2 with TRBJ2-3, with 8 positions matching TRBD2. This CDR3 has 15 amino acids. V dropped 6 bases and J dropped 0; count of bases not matched to a gene: 5. Germline CDR1 SGHTA, CDR2 FQGNSA. The CDR3 sequence is CASRVRGGSTDTQYF. DNA for the CDR3: TGTGCCAGCAGGGTTCGCGGGGGGAGCACAGATACGCAGTATTTT.

The V gene is TRBV5-4, the J gene TRBJ2-5; D gene uncertain. Trimming cost V 0 bases and J 5 bases, with 11 bases left between them. CDR1 SGHNT and CDR2 YYREEE come from the germline V gene (reference sequence). This CDR3 is built from 14 residues. Here the CDR3 reads CASSLVLSKETQYF. The CDR3 DNA follows: TGTGCCAGCAGCTTGGTACTCTCGAAGGAGACCCAGTACTTC.

The chain carries TRBV7-9 and TRBJ2-7, with D perhaps TRBD1 (8 bases). This CDR3 spans 15 amino acids. Per germline, CDR1 SEHNR and CDR2 FQNEAQ (reference sequence). Trimming pared 5 bases from V and 3 bases from J, leaving 17 bases between. The CDR3 is CASSPDRGGGYEQYF. The DNA of the CDR3 is TGTGCCAGCAGCCCTGACAGGGGAGGGGGCTACGAGCAGTACTTC.

The gene calls are TRBV7-2 and TRBJ1-2, with 8 nucleotides matching TRBD1. The V gene's germline CDR1 is SGHTA and CDR2 FQGNSA. V was clipped by 1 base and J by 7 bases; unmatched bases: 5. The CDR3 runs to 14 residues. The CDR3 DNA reads TGTGCCAGCAGCTTAGACAGGGGGTCGGCTGGCTACACCTTC. Amino acids: CASSLDRGSAGYTF.

V is TRBV19 and J is TRBJ2-1, with D possibly TRBD1 on 6 matching bases. CDR3 length: 17 residues. Germline V gives CDR1 LNHDA, CDR2 SQIVND (reference sequence). Trimming cost V 4 bases and J 4 bases, with 20 bases left between them. The CDR3 sequence is CASSTLEQQGKYNEQFF. The CDR3 coding sequence is TGTGCCAGTAGTACCTTGGAACAACAGGGAAAATACAATGAGCAGTTCTTC.

The chain recombines TRBV14 with TRBJ1-2, with D possibly matching TRBD1 (5 bases). This CDR3 region has 16 residues. Trimming removed 6 bases at V and 2 bases at J, with 19 bases between. Germline V gene lookup returns CDR1 SGHDN and CDR2 FVKESK. Here the CDR3 reads CASRPTGGHPNYGYTF. The CDR3 bases are TGTGCCAGCAGGCCTACCGGTGGACATCCAAACTATGGCTACACCTTC.

This rearrangement joins TRBV25-1 to TRBJ2-3; 14 positions match TRBD2. Germline lookup yields CDR1 MGHDK and CDR2 SYGVNS. V dropped 5 bases and J dropped 4; count of bases not matched to a gene: 11. The CDR3 spans 18 residues. CDR3 sequence: CASSPFAGTSGSADTQYF. Written as DNA, the CDR3 is TGTGCCAGCAGTCCTTTTGCCGGGACTAGCGGGAGTGCAGATACGCAGTATTTT.

This chain connects TRBV4-2 to TRBJ1-6; D gene unclear. The germline V gene has CDR1 LGHNA and CDR2 YNFKEQ. V lost 0 bases to trimming and J lost 5 bases, with 11 bases between them. The length of the CDR3 is 16 residues. The CDR3 protein is CASSQEAGLNNSPLHF. The CDR3 bases are TGTGCCAGCAGCCAAGAAGCCGGGTTGAATAATTCACCCCTCCACTTT.

The J gene is TRBJ1-1, the V gene TRBV28; maybe TRBD1 (6 bases). This CDR3 comprises 14 residues. Germline CDR1 MDHEN, CDR2 SYDVKM. V was shortened by 4 bases and J by 5 bases, with 14 bases between the two germline ends. The CDR3 loop reads CASSSAGAVTEAFF. The DNA of the CDR3 is TGTGCCAGCAGTTCCGCAGGGGCGGTTACTGAAGCTTTCTTT.

The rearrangement uses TRBV7-2 and TRBJ2-1; 9 bases map to TRBD1. The CDR3 totals 17 residues. CDR1 and CDR2 (germline): SGHTA, FQGNSA. Losses at the gene ends were 3 bases for V and 5 bases for J; bases not matched to a gene: 11. Here the CDR3 DNA reads TGTGCCAGCAGCTTGGGATATCCGGGACAGGGTGACAATGAGCAGTTCTTC. Protein: CASSLGYPGQGDNEQFF. The full variable domain, rest sourced from reference TRBV7-2 and TRBJ2-1, is GAGVSQSPSNKVTEKGKDVELRCDPISGHTALYWYRQSLGQGLEFLIYFQGNSAPDKSGLPSDRFSAERTGGSVSTLTIQRTQQEDSAVYLCASSLGYPGQGDNEQFFGPGTRLTVL.

V and J are TRBV5-1 and TRBJ2-1; 12 bases are shared with TRBD2. This CDR3 region has 16 residues. The V segment lost 0 bases and the J segment 9 bases; nucleotides outside the gene matches: 7. Germline V gene lookup returns CDR1 SGHRS and CDR2 YFSETQ. CDR3 DNA sequence: TGCGCCAGCAGCTTGGTAGCTAGCGGGGGGGGTAGTGAGCAGTTCTTC. It yields the protein CASSLVASGGGSEQFF.

The genes are TRBV7-9 and TRBJ2-1, with D possibly matching TRBD1 (6 bases). CDR3 length: 15 residues. The germline V and J ends were trimmed by 5 bases and 3 bases, with 14 bases remaining between them. Germline CDR1 SEHNR, CDR2 FQNEAQ (reference sequence). The CDR3, as DNA: TGTGCCAGCAGCCCGGACAGAAAACTCTACAATGAGCAGTTCTTC. It yields the protein CASSPDRKLYNEQFF.

The chain is built from TRBV5-1 and TRBJ1-4, with 7 positions matching TRBD1. The V segment lost 0 bases and the J segment 7 bases; nucleotides outside the gene matches: 15. Germline assignment: CDR1 SGHRS and CDR2 YFSETQ. The length of the CDR3 is 18 residues. For the CDR3, the DNA is TGCGCCAGCAGCTTGGCTGGAATAAGACAGGGCTCCACTGAAAAACTGTTTTTT. This gives the protein CASSLAGIRQGSTEKLFF.

This clone appeared a single time. This chain uses TRBV6-5 with TRBJ2-7; D possibly corresponds to TRBD2 (6 bases). This CDR3 has 13 residues. CDR1 and CDR2 from the germline V gene are MNHEY and SVGAGI. Trimming left V 9 bases short and J 0 bases short, with 12 bases between. CDR3 coding DNA: TGTGCCAGTCGAGTGGGAGGCTCCTACGAGCAGTACTTC. Residues: CASRVGGSYEQYF.

This clone came up once. The rearrangement joins TRBV3-1 (or the pseudogene TRBV3-2) to TRBJ1-1; 7 nucleotides align to TRBD1. Germline V lookup: CDR1 LGHDT, CDR2 YNNKEL (reference sequence). The CDR3 sequence is 15 residues long. V dropped 2 bases and J dropped 6; count of bases not matched to a gene: 9. The CDR3 protein is CASSQRTGLSPEAFF. The DNA for the CDR3 is TGTGCCAGCAGCCAACGGACAGGTCTCTCCCCTGAAGCTTTCTTT.

CDR3 sequence (DNA): TGTGCCAGCAGTTCCACCTCCCGGACAGGAGTTATAACTTTCTTT. It translates to CASSSTSRTGVITFF. This sequence joins TRBV6-2 or TRBV6-3 and TRBJ1-1; 7 positions match TRBD1. Germline CDR1 reads MNHEY; CDR2 reads SVGEGT. This CDR3 is built from 15 residues. V trimming: 4 bases; J trimming: 12 bases; junction bases outside the gene matches: 17.

This clone occurred a few times. The chain links TRBV28 to TRBJ1-6, with D perhaps matching TRBD1 (6 bases). Per the germline V gene, CDR1 is MDHEN and CDR2 is SYDVKM. Trimming left V 4 bases short and J 0 bases short, with 10 bases between. The CDR3 sequence is 16 residues long. For the CDR3, the DNA is TGTGCCAGCAGTTCTGAGGGGGACTCCTATAATTCACCCCTCCACTTT. Its translation: CASSSEGDSYNSPLHF.

This rearrangement joins TRBV29-1 to TRBJ1-2; a possible D gene is TRBD1 (6 bases). The CDR3 contains 15 residues. The ends were cut back, 0 bases at V and 1 base at J, with 12 bases in the middle. The germline gives CDR1 SQVTM, CDR2 ANQGSEA. This CDR3 reads CSVEEFGQFNYGYTF. The CDR3 DNA reads TGCAGCGTTGAAGAGTTCGGACAGTTTAACTATGGCTACACCTTC.

The chain has TRBV28 and TRBJ1-2; 10 bases are a match to TRBD1. The germline V gene encodes CDR1 MDHEN and CDR2 SYDVKM. The ends lost 5 bases at V and 7 bases at J; junction bases unmatched: 10. The CDR3 runs to 15 residues. The CDR3 loop reads CASSPSTGGVTGYTF. The CDR3 region has the DNA TGTGCCAGCAGTCCCTCGACAGGGGGCGTGACTGGCTACACCTTC.